This T cell receptor (beta chain) was captured in a study of blood T cell repertoires in COVID-19. Study summary: In each case, the material was cDNA or gDNA derived from T cells, B-cell-depleted T cells, or PBMCs.

Sequencing was performed with immunoSEQ multiplex PCR; in TCRdb, only in-frame clones are kept and a portion is missing. The table records under 450,000 clones, less than 90% of them present only once. CDR3 length: 15 amino acids. V lost 0 bases and J lost 6; bases outside the gene matches: 6. Germline V CDR1 and CDR2: SGHRS, YFSETQ. Clinical histories supplied by participants themselves formed the basis of cohort assignment. The clonotype originates from a woman between 45 and 60 years old who had recovered from COVID-19. Sequencing used PBMCs or T cells enriched from blood (not recorded which). The chain recombines TRBV5-1 with TRBJ2-1; 7 nucleotides agree with TRBD2. The CDR3 sequence is CASSLGTGLLNEQFF. The CDR3, as DNA: TGCGCCAGCAGCTTGGGCACGGGACTACTCAATGAGCAGTTCTTC.